This T cell receptor (beta chain) emerged from a study of beta chain features in type 1 diabetes. The count of this clone is one. Its antigen remains unknown. Overall study results and limits: Moderate but significant shortening of TCRB CDR3s was recorded in all four CD4+ subsets from Type 1 diabetes patients. Within the patient group, naive, central memory and Treg TCRB repertoires appeared more similar to each other than within healthy donors. There was a possibility that cDNA sequencing over-represented cells with high TCR expression.

cDNA synthesis used the whole RNA isolate, giving expressed TCRB sequences. Sequencing used immunoSEQ multiplex PCR; TCRdb keeps in-frame clones, though not all of them. The sample carries around 280,000 clones, approximately 15% recorded once. The sequenced sample was naive CD4+ T cells from blood. This TCR derives from a man aged 18 to 30 with type 1 diabetes.

The chain's CDR3 is CASSPPGTGNSQPQHF. The CDR3 DNA sequence: TGTGCCAGCTCACCACCGGGGACAGGGAATAGTCAGCCCCAGCATTTT. The chain joins TRBV18 to TRBJ1-5; 9 bases are a match to TRBD1. CDR3 size: 16 residues. From germline, CDR1 is KGHSH and CDR2 LQKENI. The J segment lost 6 bases and the V segment lost 0 bases, leaving 6 bases of the junction unmatched.